This entry features one T cell receptor beta chain sequence. This CDR3 comprises 15 residues. In germline, CDR1 is SGHAT, CDR2 FQNNGV. With 0 bases removed from V and 3 bases from J, the gap between germline ends came to 12 bases. The data were obtained in a study of technical replicates of blood from a few donors. Libraries were prepared by immunoSEQ multiplex PCR; TCRdb keeps only in-frame clonotypes and omits some of them. The table includes fewer than 100,000 clones, 95% to 98% detected once. The genes are TRBV11-2 and TRBJ2-7, with D possibly TRBD2 on 5 matching bases. The clonotype was recovered from a human donor in good health. Sequencing was done on a sample of T cells isolated from PBMCs. The CDR3 nucleotides read TGTGCCAGCAGCTTAGATAAGTACGGACTCTACGAGCAGTACTTC. It codes for CASSLDKYGLYEQYF.